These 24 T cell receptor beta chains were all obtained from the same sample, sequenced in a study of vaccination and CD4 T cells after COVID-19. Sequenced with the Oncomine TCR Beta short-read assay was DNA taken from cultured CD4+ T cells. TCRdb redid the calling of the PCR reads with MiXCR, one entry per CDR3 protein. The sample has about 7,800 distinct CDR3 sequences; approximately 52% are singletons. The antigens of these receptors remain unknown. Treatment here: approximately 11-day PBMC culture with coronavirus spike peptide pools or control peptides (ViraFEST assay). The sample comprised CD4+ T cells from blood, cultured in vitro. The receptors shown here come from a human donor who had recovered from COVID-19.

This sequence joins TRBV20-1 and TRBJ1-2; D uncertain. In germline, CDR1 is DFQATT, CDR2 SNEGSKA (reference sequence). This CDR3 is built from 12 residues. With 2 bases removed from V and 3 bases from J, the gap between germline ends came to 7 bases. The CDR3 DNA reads TGCAGTGCTAGAATCGGGGACTATGGCTACACCTTC. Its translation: CSARIGDYGYTF.

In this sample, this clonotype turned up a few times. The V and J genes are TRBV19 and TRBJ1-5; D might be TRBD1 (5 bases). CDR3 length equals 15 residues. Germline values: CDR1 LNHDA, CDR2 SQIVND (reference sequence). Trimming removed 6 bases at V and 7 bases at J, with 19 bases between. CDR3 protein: CASRRQTGPGQPQHF. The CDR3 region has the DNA TGTGCCAGTAGAAGGCAAACAGGTCCGGGCCAGCCCCAGCATTTT. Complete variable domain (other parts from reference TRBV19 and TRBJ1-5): DGGITQSPKYLFRKEGQNVTLSCEQNLNHDAMYWYRQDPGQGLRLIYYSQIVNDFQKGDIAEGYSVSREKKESFPLTVTSAQKNPTAFYLCASRRQTGPGQPQHFGDGTRLSIL.

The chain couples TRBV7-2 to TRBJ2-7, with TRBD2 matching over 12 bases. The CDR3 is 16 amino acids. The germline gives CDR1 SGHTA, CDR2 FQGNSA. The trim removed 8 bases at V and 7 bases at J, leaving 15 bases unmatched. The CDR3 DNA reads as TGTGCCAGCGCTACGTCCGCTAGCGGGAGGGCTAGTGAGCAGTACTTC. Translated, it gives CASATSASGRASEQYF.

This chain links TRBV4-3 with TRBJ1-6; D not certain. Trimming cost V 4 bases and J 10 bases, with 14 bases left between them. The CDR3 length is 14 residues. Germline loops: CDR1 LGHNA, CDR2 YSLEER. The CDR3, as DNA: TGCGCCAGCAGCCCTAGACGGGGTCGATCACCCCTCCACTTT. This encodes CASSPRRGRSPLHF.

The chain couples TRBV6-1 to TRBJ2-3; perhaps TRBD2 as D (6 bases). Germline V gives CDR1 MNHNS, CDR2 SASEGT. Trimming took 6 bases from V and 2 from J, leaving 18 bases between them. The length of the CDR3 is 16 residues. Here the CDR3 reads CASSLTRDSYTDTQYF. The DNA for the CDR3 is TGTGCCAGCAGCCTCACCCGGGACTCTTACACAGATACGCAGTATTTT.

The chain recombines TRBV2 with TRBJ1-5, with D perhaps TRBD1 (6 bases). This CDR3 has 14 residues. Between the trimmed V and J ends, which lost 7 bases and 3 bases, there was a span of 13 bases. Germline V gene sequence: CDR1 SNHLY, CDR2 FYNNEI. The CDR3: CASNGGQYNQPQHF. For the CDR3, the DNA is TGTGCCAGCAATGGAGGACAGTACAATCAGCCCCAGCATTTT.

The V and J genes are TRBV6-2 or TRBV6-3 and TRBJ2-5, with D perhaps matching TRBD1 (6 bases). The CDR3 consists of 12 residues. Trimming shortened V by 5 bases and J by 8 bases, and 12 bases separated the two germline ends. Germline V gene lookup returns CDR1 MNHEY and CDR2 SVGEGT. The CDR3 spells CASSQRQETQYF. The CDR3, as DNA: TGTGCCAGCAGTCAACGACAGGAAACCCAGTACTTC.

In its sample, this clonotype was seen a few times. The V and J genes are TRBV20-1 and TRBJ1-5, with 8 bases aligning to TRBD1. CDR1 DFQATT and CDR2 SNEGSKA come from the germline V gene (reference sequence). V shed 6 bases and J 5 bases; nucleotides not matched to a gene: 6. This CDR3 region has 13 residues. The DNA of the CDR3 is TGCAGTGCGGAGTCGGACAGGGATCAGCCCCAGCATTTT. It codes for CSAESDRDQPQHF.

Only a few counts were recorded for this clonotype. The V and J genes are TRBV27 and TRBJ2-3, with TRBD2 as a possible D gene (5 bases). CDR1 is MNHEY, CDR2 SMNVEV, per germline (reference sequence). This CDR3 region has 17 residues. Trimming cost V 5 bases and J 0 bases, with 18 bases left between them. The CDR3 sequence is CASSLDYEGASTDTQYF. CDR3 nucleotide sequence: TGTGCCAGCAGTCTAGACTACGAGGGTGCTAGCACAGATACGCAGTATTTT.

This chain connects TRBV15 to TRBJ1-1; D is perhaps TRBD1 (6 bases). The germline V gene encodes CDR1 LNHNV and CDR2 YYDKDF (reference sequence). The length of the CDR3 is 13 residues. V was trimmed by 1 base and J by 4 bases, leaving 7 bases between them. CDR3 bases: TGTGCCACCAGCAGAGCGGGGGCCACTGAAGCTTTCTTT. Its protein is CATSRAGATEAFF. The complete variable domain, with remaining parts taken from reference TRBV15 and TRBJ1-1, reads DAMVIQNPRYQVTQFGKPVTLSCSQTLNHNVMYWYQQKSSQAPKLLFHYYDKDFNNEADTPDNFQSRRPNTSFCFLDIRSPGLGDTAMYLCATSRAGATEAFFGQGTRLTVV.

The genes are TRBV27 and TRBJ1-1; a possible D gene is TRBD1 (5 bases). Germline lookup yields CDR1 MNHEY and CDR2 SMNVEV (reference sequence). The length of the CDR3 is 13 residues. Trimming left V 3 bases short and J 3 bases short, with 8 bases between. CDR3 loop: CASSLSRDTEAFF. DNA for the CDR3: TGTGCCAGCAGTTTGTCCAGGGACACTGAAGCTTTCTTT.

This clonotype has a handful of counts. DNA for the CDR3: TGCAGTGCGGAAAGGACTAGCGGGGCCTACGAGCAGTACTTC. It encodes CSAERTSGAYEQYF. J is TRBJ2-7 and V is TRBV20-1; the match to TRBD2 covers 12 bases. The germline CDR1 and CDR2 sequences are DFQATT and SNEGSKA (reference sequence). This CDR3 is built from 14 residues. After removal of 6 bases from V and 2 bases from J, the junction contained 5 bases not matched to a gene.

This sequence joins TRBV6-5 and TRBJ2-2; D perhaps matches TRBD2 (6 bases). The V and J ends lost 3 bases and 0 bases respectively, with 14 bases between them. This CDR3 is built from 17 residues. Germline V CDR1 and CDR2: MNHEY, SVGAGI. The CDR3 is CASSYGRRQSNTGELFF. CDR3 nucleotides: TGTGCCAGCAGTTATGGGAGGAGACAGTCGAACACCGGGGAGCTGTTTTTT.

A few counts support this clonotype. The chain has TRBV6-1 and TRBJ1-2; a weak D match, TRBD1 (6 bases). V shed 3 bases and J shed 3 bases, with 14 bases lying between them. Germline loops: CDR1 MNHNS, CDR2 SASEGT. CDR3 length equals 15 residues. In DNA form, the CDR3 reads TGTGCCAGCAGTGAGCAGCCCCAGGGGTACTATGGCTACACCTTC. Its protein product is CASSEQPQGYYGYTF.

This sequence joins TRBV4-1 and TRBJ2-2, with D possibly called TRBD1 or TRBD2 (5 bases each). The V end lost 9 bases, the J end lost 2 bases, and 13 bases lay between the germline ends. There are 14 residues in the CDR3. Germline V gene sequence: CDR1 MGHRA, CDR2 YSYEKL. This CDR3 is CASSGTANTGELFF. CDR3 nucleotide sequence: TGCGCCAGTTCCGGGACGGCAAACACCGGGGAGCTGTTTTTT.

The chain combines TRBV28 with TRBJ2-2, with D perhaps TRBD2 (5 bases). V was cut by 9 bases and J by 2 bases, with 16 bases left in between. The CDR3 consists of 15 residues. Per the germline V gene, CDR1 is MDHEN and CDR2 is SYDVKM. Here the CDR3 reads CASSAADFNTGELFF. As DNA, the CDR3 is TGTGCCAGTAGTGCTGCGGACTTCAACACCGGGGAGCTGTTTTTT.

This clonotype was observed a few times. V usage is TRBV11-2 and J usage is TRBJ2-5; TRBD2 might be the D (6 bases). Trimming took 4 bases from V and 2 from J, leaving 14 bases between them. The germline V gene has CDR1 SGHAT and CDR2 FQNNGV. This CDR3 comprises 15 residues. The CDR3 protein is CASSSLGGGQETQYF. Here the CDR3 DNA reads TGTGCCAGCAGCTCCCTCGGGGGAGGTCAAGAGACCCAGTACTTC.

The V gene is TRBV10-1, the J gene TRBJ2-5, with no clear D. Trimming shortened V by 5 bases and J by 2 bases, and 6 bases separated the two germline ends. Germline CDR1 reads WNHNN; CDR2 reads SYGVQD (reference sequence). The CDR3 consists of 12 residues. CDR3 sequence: CASSSNQETQYF. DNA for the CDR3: TGCGCCAGCAGTTCGAATCAAGAGACCCAGTACTTC.

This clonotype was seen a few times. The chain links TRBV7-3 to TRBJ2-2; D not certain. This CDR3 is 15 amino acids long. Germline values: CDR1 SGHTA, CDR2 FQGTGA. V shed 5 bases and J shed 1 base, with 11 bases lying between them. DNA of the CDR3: TGTGCCAGCAGCCCTTTGGACGGGAACACCGGGGAGCTGTTTTTT. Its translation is CASSPLDGNTGELFF. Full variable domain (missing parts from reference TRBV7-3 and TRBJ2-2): GAGVSQTPSNKVTEKGKYVELRCDPISGHTALYWYRQSLGQGPEFLIYFQGTGAADDSGLPNDRFFAVRPEGSVSTLKIQRTERGDSAVYLCASSPLDGNTGELFFGEGSRLTVL.

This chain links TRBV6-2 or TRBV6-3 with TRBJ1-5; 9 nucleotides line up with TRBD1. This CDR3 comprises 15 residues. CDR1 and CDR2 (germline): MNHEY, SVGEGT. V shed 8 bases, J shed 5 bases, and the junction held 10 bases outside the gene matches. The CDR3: CASRKTGGNHQPQHF. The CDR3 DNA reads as TGTGCCAGCCGAAAGACAGGGGGGAACCATCAGCCCCAGCATTTT.

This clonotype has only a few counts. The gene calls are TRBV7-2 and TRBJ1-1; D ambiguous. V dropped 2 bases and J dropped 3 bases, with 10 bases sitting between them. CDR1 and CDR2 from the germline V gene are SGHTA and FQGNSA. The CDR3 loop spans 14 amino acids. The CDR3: CASSLIPGDTEAFF. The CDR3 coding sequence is TGTGCCAGCAGCTTAATCCCCGGGGACACTGAAGCTTTCTTT.

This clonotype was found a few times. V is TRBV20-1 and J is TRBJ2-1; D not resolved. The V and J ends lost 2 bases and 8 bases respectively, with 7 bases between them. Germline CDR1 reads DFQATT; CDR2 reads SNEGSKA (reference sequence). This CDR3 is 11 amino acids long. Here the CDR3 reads CSARLEHEQFF. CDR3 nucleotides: TGCAGTGCTAGACTGGAGCATGAGCAGTTCTTC.

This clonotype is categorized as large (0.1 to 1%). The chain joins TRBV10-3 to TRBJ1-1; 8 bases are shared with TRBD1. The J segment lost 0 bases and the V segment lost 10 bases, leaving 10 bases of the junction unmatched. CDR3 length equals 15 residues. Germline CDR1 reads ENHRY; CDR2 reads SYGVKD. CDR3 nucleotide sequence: TGTGCCACCGCCCGTACGACAGGGGTGAACACTGAAGCTTTCTTT. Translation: CATARTTGVNTEAFF.

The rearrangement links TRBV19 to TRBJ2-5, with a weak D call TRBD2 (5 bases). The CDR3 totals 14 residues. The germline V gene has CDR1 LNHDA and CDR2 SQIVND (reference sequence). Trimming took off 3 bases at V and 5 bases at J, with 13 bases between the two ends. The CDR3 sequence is CASSMAGGGETQYF. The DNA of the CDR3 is TGTGCCAGTAGTATGGCCGGCGGAGGTGAGACCCAGTACTTC. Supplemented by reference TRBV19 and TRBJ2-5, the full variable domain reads DGGITQSPKYLFRKEGQNVTLSCEQNLNHDAMYWYRQDPGQGLRLIYYSQIVNDFQKGDIAEGYSVSREKKESFPLTVTSAQKNPTAFYLCASSMAGGGETQYFGPGTRLLVL.